This T cell receptor (beta chain) was recovered during a study of CD8+ T cells in alopecia areata. Germline-derived CDR1 and CDR2 are SQVTM and ANQGSEA. This CDR3 contains 13 residues. The treatment is: oral pan-JAK inhibitor, 5-10 mg twice daily. This clone appeared a few times. The antigen remains unidentified. Extraction and reverse transcription of RNA yielded cDNA as the sequencing template. Measured with immunoSEQ multiplex PCR; TCRdb has only the in-frame clones, and not every one. Found here are a few hundred thousand clones, around 43% of them singletons; the top ten hold around 2.5%. Findings and caveats of the study: Because one nonresponder was included, the link of baseline CD8+ expansion to response is considered uncertain.

The chain employs TRBV29-1 and TRBJ2-4; TRBD2 agrees at 7 bases. The sequenced sample was CD4+ T cells sorted from blood, obtained at approximately week 36, from a patient treated with tofacitinib. The sequence came from a human donor with alopecia areata. The CDR3 is CSVVGGGKNIQYF. The DNA for the CDR3 is TGCAGTGTCGTTGGCGGGGGCAAAAACATTCAGTACTTC.